These 3 T cell receptor beta chains came from one sample sequenced in a study of CD8 T cells in ankylosing spondylitis. Overall study results and limits: Seemingly characteristic of ankylosing spondylitis blood was a TCR beta motif consisting of roughly 8 highly homologous variants.

TCRdb recomputed calls from the 5' RACE reads with MiXCR, one row per CDR3 protein. The sample has roughly 700,000 distinct CDR3 sequences, roughly 19% seen once. The antigens of these receptors remain unknown. Sequenced material: blood, either unsorted or a sorted T cell fraction (not recorded which). The source of these receptors is a male donor with ankylosing spondylitis.

This chain links TRBV3-1 with TRBJ2-2, with 8 bases that match TRBD2. In germline, CDR1 is LGHDT, CDR2 YNNKEL (reference sequence). V trimming: 4 bases; J trimming: 4 bases; junction bases outside the gene matches: 5. The CDR3 runs to 15 residues. CDR3 DNA sequence: TGTGCCAGCAGCCGGACTAGCCCTTCCACCGGGGAGCTGTTTTTT. Its translation: CASSRTSPSTGELFF.

The rearrangement uses TRBV6-2 or TRBV6-3 and TRBJ2-7; TRBD2 aligns across 14 bases. CDR1 MNHEY and CDR2 SVGEGT come from the germline V gene. The CDR3 runs to 15 residues. Trimming at V came to 0 bases and at J to 9 bases, leaving 4 bases not matched to a gene. The CDR3 DNA reads as TGTGCCAGCAGTTACTCAGGGACTAGCGGGAGTTTGCAGTACTTC. It translates to CASSYSGTSGSLQYF.

This clonotype has more than one count but fewer than ten. The chain is built from TRBV12-3 or TRBV12-4 and TRBJ2-3; 11 bases agree with TRBD2. V shed 5 bases, J shed 2 bases, and the junction held 3 bases outside the gene matches. The CDR3 is 15 residues long. For the CDR3, the DNA is TGTGCCAGCAGTCCTAGCGGGAGGACCACAGATACGCAGTATTTT. Translation: CASSPSGRTTDTQYF.